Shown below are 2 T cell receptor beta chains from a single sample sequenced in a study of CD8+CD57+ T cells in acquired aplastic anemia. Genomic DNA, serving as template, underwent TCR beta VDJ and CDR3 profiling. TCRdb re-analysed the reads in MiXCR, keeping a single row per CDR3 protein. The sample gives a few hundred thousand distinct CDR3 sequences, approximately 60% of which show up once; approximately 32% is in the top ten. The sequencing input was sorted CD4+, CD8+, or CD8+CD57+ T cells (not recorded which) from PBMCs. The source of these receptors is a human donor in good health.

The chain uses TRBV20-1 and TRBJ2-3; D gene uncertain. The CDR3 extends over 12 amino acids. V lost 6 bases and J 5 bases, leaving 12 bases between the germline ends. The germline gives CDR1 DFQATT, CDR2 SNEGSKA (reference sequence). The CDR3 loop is CSAGPARDTQYF. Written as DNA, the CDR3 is TGCAGTGCAGGGCCGGCGAGAGATACGCAGTATTTT.

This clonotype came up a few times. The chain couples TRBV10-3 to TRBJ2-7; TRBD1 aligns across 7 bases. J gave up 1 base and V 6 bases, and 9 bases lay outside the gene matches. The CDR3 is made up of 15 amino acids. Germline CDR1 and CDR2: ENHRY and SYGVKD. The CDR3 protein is CAIRAGTVRSYEQYF. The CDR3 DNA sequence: TGTGCCATCAGGGCCGGGACAGTCCGTTCCTACGAGCAGTACTTC.